This TCR beta chain was identified in a study of shared clonotypes between healthy human individuals. TCRdb's copy holds only in-frame clones and misses some; the assay was immunoSEQ multiplex PCR. The repertoire holds more than 2 million clones, roughly 93% seen once, with more than 1.5% in the top ten. V gave up 2 bases and J gave up 0 bases, with 12 bases separating them. There are 15 residues in the CDR3. CDR1 is SGHDT, CDR2 YYEEEE, per germline. Naive CD8 cells lacked CD45RO and underwent positive selection for CCR7, leaving out terminally differentiated effector memory CD45RA+ cells. This chain uses TRBV5-6 with TRBJ2-7; D might be TRBD2 (6 bases). The source of this sequence is a man aged 18-30 years in good health. Some clones in this sample may be carry-over from other donors' samples. Specimen: naive CD8+ T cells from PBMCs. DNA for the CDR3: TGTGCCAGCAGCTTAATGGGGAGGAGCTCCTACGAGCAGTACTTC. This encodes CASSLMGRSSYEQYF.